Presented here are 9 T cell receptor beta chains from one specimen sequenced in a study of T cells after posttransplantation cyclophosphamide. TCRdb's copy holds only in-frame clones and misses some; the assay was immunoSEQ multiplex PCR. The repertoire consists of tens of thousands of clones, with around 88% occurring once and the leading ten covering approximately 6.8%. The sequencing sample was made of PBMCs. The receptors derive from a woman in her fifties or sixties with a blood cancer, CMV-positive, and with a related stem cell donor.

The chain employs TRBV6-6 and TRBJ1-1, with D possibly being TRBD1 (5 bases). Trimming took off 0 bases at V and 1 base at J, with 9 bases between the two ends. Per the germline V gene, CDR1 is MNHNY and CDR2 is SVGAGI (reference sequence). The CDR3 has 15 amino acids. This CDR3 is CASSYSGRGNTEAFF. As DNA, the CDR3 is TGTGCCAGCAGTTACTCGGGGCGGGGGAACACTGAAGCTTTCTTT.

This clone was picked up a small number of times. The chain is built from TRBV29-1 and TRBJ1-1; D might be TRBD1 (5 bases). Trimming shortened V by 4 bases and J by 0 bases, and 12 bases separated the two germline ends. This CDR3 has 14 residues. In germline, CDR1 is SQVTM, CDR2 ANQGSEA. The CDR3 nucleotides are TGCAGCGTTGGGGGGGGACTGCTGAACACTGAAGCTTTCTTT. The encoded protein is CSVGGGLLNTEAFF. Drawing the rest from reference TRBV29-1 and TRBJ1-1, the complete variable domain is SAVISQKPSRDICQRGTSLTIQCQVDSQVTMMFWYRQQPGQSLTLIATANQGSEATYESGFVIDKFPISRPNLTFSTLTVSNMSPEDSSIYLCSVGGGLLNTEAFFGQGTRLTVV.

The CDR3 DNA follows: TGTGCCAGCAGCTTAGGTGGGACTCTGTGGGCTGAGCAGTTCTTC. Translated, it gives CASSLGGTLWAEQFF. The V call is TRBV7-9, the J call TRBJ2-1; D may be TRBD2 (6 bases). Between the trimmed V and J ends, which lost 1 base and 9 bases, there was a span of 16 bases. Germline V gene sequence: CDR1 SEHNR, CDR2 FQNEAQ (reference sequence). The CDR3 runs to 15 residues.

V is TRBV27 and J is TRBJ2-1; tentative D call: TRBD2 (6 bases). This CDR3 comprises 13 residues. CDR1 MNHEY and CDR2 SMNVEV come from the germline V gene (reference sequence). V was trimmed by 7 bases and J by 3 bases, leaving 10 bases between them. The CDR3 is CASMRGIYNEQFF. CDR3 bases: TGTGCCAGCATGCGGGGAATCTACAATGAGCAGTTCTTC.

This chain links TRBV6-5 with TRBJ2-7; D possibly corresponds to TRBD1 (6 bases). Germline V gene sequence: CDR1 MNHEY, CDR2 SVGAGI. V was trimmed by 6 bases and J by 6 bases, leaving 15 bases between them. The CDR3 length is 13 residues. CDR3 sequence (DNA): TGTGCCAGCAGCCAATTGCCACAGGGCGAGCAGTACTTC. Its protein is CASSQLPQGEQYF.

This sequence joins TRBV5-1 and TRBJ2-5, with D maybe TRBD2 (6 bases). Trimming stripped 1 base from V and 3 bases from J, with 7 bases between. Germline-derived CDR1 and CDR2 are SGHRS and YFSETQ. The CDR3 is made up of 13 amino acids. The CDR3 reads CASSLSGEETQYF. CDR3 nucleotide sequence: TGCGCCAGCAGCTTGTCGGGAGAAGAGACCCAGTACTTC.

V is TRBV19 and J is TRBJ2-5; D is perhaps TRBD1 (6 bases). CDR3 size: 14 residues. Trimming pared 5 bases from V and 5 bases from J, leaving 15 bases between. Germline V gene data show CDR1 as LNHDA and CDR2 as SQIVND (reference sequence). CDR3 sequence reads: CASSPQQGWETQYF. The CDR3 bases are TGTGCCAGTAGTCCCCAACAGGGATGGGAGACCCAGTACTTC.

The J gene is TRBJ2-7, the V gene TRBV5-1; 8 bases align to TRBD2. After removal of 4 bases from V and 2 bases from J, the junction contained 17 bases not matched to a gene. This CDR3 comprises 18 residues. Per the germline V gene, CDR1 is SGHRS and CDR2 is YFSETQ. In DNA, the CDR3 is TGCGCCAGCAGCGGAACCCGGGACTTGACTAGCGAGGCCTACGAGCAGTACTTC. Its translation is CASSGTRDLTSEAYEQYF.

The rearrangement links TRBV6-1 to TRBJ1-1; perhaps TRBD1 as D (5 bases). V dropped 7 bases and J dropped 4 bases, with 13 bases sitting between them. The germline CDR1 and CDR2 sequences are MNHNS and SASEGT. This CDR3 is 13 amino acids long. The CDR3 sequence is CASMRGGVTEAFF. The CDR3 coding sequence is TGTGCCAGCATGCGGGGGGGTGTCACTGAAGCTTTCTTT.